What follows are 7 T cell receptor beta chains derived from one specimen sequenced in a study of T and B cells in COVID-19 patients. Each TRB amplification used roughly 240-550 ng of genomic DNA from blood. TRB rearrangements were amplified by multiplex PCR with BIOMED2 TRB-A/B primers. TCRdb recomputed calls from the multiplex PCR reads with MiXCR, one row per CDR3 protein. The sample has over a thousand distinct CDR3 sequences; under 35% are singletons. Sequencing was done on a sample of blood. Source of these receptors: a human donor with active COVID-19.

The V gene is TRBV14, the J gene TRBJ1-2; no definite D call. CDR1 and CDR2 from the germline V gene are SGHDN and FVKESK. V lost 4 bases and J 8 bases, leaving 14 bases between the germline ends. This CDR3 is 13 amino acids long. The DNA for the CDR3 is TGTGCCAGCAGCCCAGGACCCGTGGGGGGCTACACCTTC. Translation gives CASSPGPVGGYTF.

The sample holds a few counts of this clonotype. The chain is built from TRBV19 and TRBJ1-5; the D gene is possibly TRBD1 (5 bases). The CDR3 has 16 residues. Germline V gene lookup returns CDR1 LNHDA and CDR2 SQIVND (reference sequence). Trimming removed 1 base from V and 1 base from J, with 11 bases in between. The CDR3 DNA follows: TGTGCCAGTAGTATAGCGGGGGGGACCAGCAATCAGCCCCAGCATTTT. Amino acids: CASSIAGGTSNQPQHF.

This clonotype is judged large. The V call is TRBV5-6, the J call TRBJ2-7; D is ambiguous. The CDR3 loop spans 12 amino acids. The V end lost 4 bases, the J end lost 0 bases, and 5 bases lay between the germline ends. Germline loops: CDR1 SGHDT, CDR2 YYEEEE. The CDR3 nucleotides are TGTGCCAGCAGCCTCAACTCCTACGAGCAGTACTTC. Translated, it gives CASSLNSYEQYF.

V and J are TRBV19 and TRBJ1-1; 12 bases map to TRBD1. The CDR3 sequence is 17 residues long. V lost 6 bases and J lost 3; bases outside the gene matches: 11. Germline V gene sequence: CDR1 LNHDA, CDR2 SQIVND (reference sequence). For the CDR3, the DNA is TGTGCCAGTAGGCCCCGGGACAGGGGGCAATTGGACACTGAAGCTTTCTTT. Its protein is CASRPRDRGQLDTEAFF.

V is TRBV20-1 and J is TRBJ1-1; a weak D match, TRBD1 (6 bases). Trimming pared 0 bases from V and 2 bases from J, leaving 13 bases between. Germline assignment: CDR1 DFQATT and CDR2 SNEGSKA (reference sequence). The CDR3 contains 15 residues. Here the CDR3 reads CSARDSRQVNTEAFF. The CDR3 coding sequence is TGCAGTGCTAGAGATTCCCGACAGGTTAACACTGAAGCTTTCTTT.

Within the sample, this clonotype is medium-sized. J is TRBJ2-6 and V is TRBV19; 13 bases agree with TRBD2. Losses at the gene ends were 3 bases for V and 4 bases for J; bases not matched to a gene: 6. Germline V lookup: CDR1 LNHDA, CDR2 SQIVND (reference sequence). The length of the CDR3 is 18 residues. The CDR3 sequence is CASSIGLAGVSGANVLTF. CDR3 nucleotide sequence: TGTGCCAGTAGTATTGGACTAGCGGGAGTCTCGGGGGCCAACGTCCTGACTTTC.

This clonotype is medium-sized within its sample. The CDR3 loop reads CASSRGAARGVETQYF. In nucleotides, the CDR3 is TGTGCCAGCAGCCGGGGAGCGGCCAGGGGCGTGGAGACCCAGTACTTC. The chain combines TRBV5-5 with TRBJ2-5; D may be TRBD1 (6 bases). The CDR3 has 16 residues. Germline V gene sequence: CDR1 SGHKS, CDR2 YYEKEE (reference sequence). The V end was cut by 4 bases, the J end by 5 bases, with 21 bases between.